The next 23 T cell receptor beta chains were all read from a single sample in a study of cytomegalovirus exposure and HLA in healthy donors. Assay: immunoSEQ multiplex PCR; the TCRdb copy retains only in-frame clones and omits some. Here the sample spans some 110,000 clones, approximately 90% being singletons. The source material was PBMCs. The receptors were gathered from a woman under 30 in good health and CMV-seropositive.

This chain joins TRBV7-8 and TRBJ1-1, with no clear D. Trimming shortened V by 0 bases and J by 3 bases, and 8 bases separated the two germline ends. The CDR3 runs to 14 residues. The germline gives CDR1 SGHVS, CDR2 FQNEAQ. The CDR3 bases are TGTGCCAGCAGCTTAGCGTTATCAGACACTGAAGCTTTCTTT. The encoded protein is CASSLALSDTEAFF.

The chain is built from TRBV14 and TRBJ2-5; TRBD1 agrees at 8 bases. V shed 1 base and J 2 bases; nucleotides not matched to a gene: 9. The CDR3 covers 17 residues. Germline V gene lookup returns CDR1 SGHDN and CDR2 FVKESK. Here the CDR3 reads CASSQAEVRDRQETQYF. In nucleotides, the CDR3 is TGTGCCAGCAGCCAAGCGGAGGTTCGGGACAGGCAAGAGACCCAGTACTTC.

This clone came up once. V is TRBV19 and J is TRBJ2-4, with 9 nucleotides matching TRBD2. The V segment lost 5 bases and the J segment 2 bases; nucleotides outside the gene matches: 16. The CDR3 has 19 amino acids. The germline CDR1 and CDR2 sequences are LNHDA and SQIVND (reference sequence). The CDR3 reads CASSSLILGGGASKNIQYF. DNA for the CDR3: TGTGCCAGTAGTTCGCTCATTCTTGGCGGGGGGGCTTCCAAAAACATTCAGTACTTC.

The chain's CDR3 is CASSLEQGSYNSPLHF. CDR3 in DNA: TGCGCCAGCAGCTTGGAGCAGGGCTCCTATAATTCACCCCTCCACTTT. The chain uses TRBV5-1 and TRBJ1-6; D is possibly TRBD1 (5 bases). The CDR3 has 16 amino acids. V lost 0 bases to trimming and J lost 0 bases, with 7 bases between them. In germline, CDR1 is SGHRS, CDR2 YFSETQ.

The chain links TRBV2 to TRBJ2-1; D might be TRBD2 (5 bases). The germline CDR1 and CDR2 sequences are SNHLY and FYNNEI. The V and J ends lost 8 bases and 0 bases respectively, with 11 bases between them. This CDR3 spans 14 amino acids. This CDR3 reads CASGSGSSYNEQFF. CDR3 coding DNA: TGTGCCAGCGGGTCGGGGAGCTCCTACAATGAGCAGTTCTTC.

The chain has TRBV27 and TRBJ1-1, with a tentative D call TRBD1 (6 bases). Looked up from germline, CDR1 is MNHEY and CDR2 is SMNVEV (reference sequence). The length of the CDR3 is 13 residues. With 3 bases removed from V and 7 bases from J, the gap between germline ends came to 12 bases. CDR3: CASSLVQGNEAFF. In DNA, the CDR3 is TGTGCCAGCAGTTTGGTACAGGGCAATGAAGCTTTCTTT.

J is TRBJ2-5 and V is TRBV28, with TRBD2 identical over 7 bases. CDR1 and CDR2 (germline): MDHEN, SYDVKM. This CDR3 is built from 14 residues. With 3 bases clipped from V and 1 base from J, the junction kept 2 bases outside the gene matches. The CDR3 coding sequence is TGTGCCAGCAGTTTCCTAGCGGCCCAAGAGACCCAGTACTTC. Protein product: CASSFLAAQETQYF. Together with reference TRBV28 and TRBJ2-5, the CDR3 gives the full variable domain: DVKVTQSSRYLVKRTGEKVFLECVQDMDHENMFWYRQDPGLGLRLIYFSYDVKMKEKGDIPEGYSVSREKKERFSLILESASTNQTSMYLCASSFLAAQETQYFGPGTRLLVL.

The V call is TRBV6-5, the J call TRBJ1-4; perhaps TRBD1 as D (6 bases). The CDR3 is 14 residues long. CDR1 is MNHEY and CDR2 is SVGAGI in the germline V gene. The ends were cut back, 4 bases at V and 5 bases at J, with 11 bases in the middle. DNA for the CDR3: TGTGCCAGCAGTTCCCGACAGGCGAATGAAAAACTGTTTTTT. Its protein is CASSSRQANEKLFF.

This chain connects TRBV13 to TRBJ2-7, with 11 bases identical to TRBD2. Germline assignment: CDR1 PRHDT and CDR2 FYEKMQ (reference sequence). This CDR3 has 14 residues. The V segment lost 5 bases and the J segment 5 bases; nucleotides outside the gene matches: 5. Here the CDR3 reads CASSLSGGAHEQYF. The CDR3 region has the DNA TGTGCCAGCAGCCTTAGCGGGGGGGCCCACGAGCAGTACTTC.

The gene calls are TRBV28 and TRBJ2-5; D is ambiguous. CDR1 MDHEN and CDR2 SYDVKM come from the germline V gene. The CDR3 totals 12 residues. Trimming pared 6 bases from V and 2 bases from J, leaving 7 bases between. The CDR3 DNA follows: TGTGCCAGCAGGGCTGAACAAGAGACCCAGTACTTC. Translating it yields CASRAEQETQYF.

The chain uses TRBV11-2 and TRBJ2-5; D gene ambiguous. Germline CDR1 SGHAT, CDR2 FQNNGV. The V end lost 0 bases, the J end lost 1 base, and 9 bases lay between the germline ends. This CDR3 spans 15 amino acids. The CDR3: CASSLDSRLQETQYF. As DNA, the CDR3 is TGTGCCAGCAGCTTAGATAGCCGACTCCAAGAGACCCAGTACTTC. The full variable domain, with the rest looked up from reference TRBV11-2 and TRBJ2-5, is EAGVAQSPRYKIIEKRQSVAFWCNPISGHATLYWYQQILGQGPKLLIQFQNNGVVDDSQLPKDRFSAERLKGVDSTLKIQPAKLEDSAVYLCASSLDSRLQETQYFGPGTRLLVL.

This clone was counted a single time. The V gene is TRBV13, the J gene TRBJ1-5; 7 positions agree with TRBD1. The CDR3 sequence is 14 residues long. The V gene end was trimmed by 4 bases and the J gene end by 10 bases; junction bases not matched to a gene: 10. Looked up from germline, CDR1 is PRHDT and CDR2 is FYEKMQ (reference sequence). CDR3 sequence reads: CASSSGQTQGPQHF. CDR3 DNA: TGTGCCAGCAGCTCGGGACAGACCCAAGGCCCCCAGCATTTT.

The chain carries TRBV28 and TRBJ1-1, with D possibly matching TRBD1 (5 bases). Trimming left V 9 bases short and J 3 bases short, with 20 bases between. Germline V gives CDR1 MDHEN, CDR2 SYDVKM. The CDR3 totals 15 residues. The CDR3 is CASLGDSGSDTEAFF. CDR3 nucleotide sequence: TGTGCCAGTTTGGGGGACTCGGGGTCAGACACTGAAGCTTTCTTT.

This clone was observed a few times. The chain is built from TRBV7-9 and TRBJ2-1; 9 positions match TRBD2. The trim removed 5 bases at V and 9 bases at J, leaving 8 bases unmatched. The CDR3 is 14 residues long. CDR1 SEHNR and CDR2 FQNEAQ come from the germline V gene (reference sequence). CDR3 in amino acids: CASSEGTSRVEQFF. The CDR3 nucleotides are TGTGCCAGCAGCGAAGGGACTAGCCGGGTTGAGCAGTTCTTC.

The table lists this clone with a few counts. The chain carries TRBV10-3 and TRBJ1-2; 9 positions agree with TRBD1. J gave up 8 bases and V 0 bases, and 10 bases lay outside the gene matches. CDR1 ENHRY and CDR2 SYGVKD come from the germline V gene. This CDR3 region has 16 residues. CDR3 sequence: CAISESGTGLPKGYTF. The CDR3, as DNA: TGTGCCATCAGTGAGTCTGGGACAGGGCTCCCTAAAGGCTACACCTTC.

The chain is built from TRBV7-6 and TRBJ2-7, with TRBD2 as a possible D gene (5 bases). From germline, CDR1 is SGHVS and CDR2 FNYEAQ. V shed 2 bases and J shed 5 bases, with 28 bases lying between them. The CDR3 totals 19 residues. The CDR3: CASSLRELTSGYLSDEQYF. CDR3 in DNA: TGTGCCAGCAGCTTAAGGGAGCTAACTTCCGGGTACTTATCGGACGAGCAGTACTTC.

The chain joins TRBV5-6 to TRBJ2-2, with a tentative D call TRBD1 (6 bases). From germline, CDR1 is SGHDT and CDR2 YYEEEE. V was trimmed by 4 bases and J by 1 base, leaving 8 bases between them. The CDR3 consists of 14 residues. The CDR3 loop is CASSPTGNTGELFF. The CDR3 DNA sequence: TGTGCCAGCAGCCCGACAGGGAACACCGGGGAGCTGTTTTTT.

The chain links TRBV4-1 to TRBJ1-5; D uncertain. This CDR3 has 14 amino acids. Trimming pared 1 base from V and 7 bases from J, leaving 11 bases between. The V gene's germline CDR1 is MGHRA and CDR2 YSYEKL. CDR3 amino acids: CASSQVGGGQPQHF. CDR3 bases: TGCGCCAGCAGCCAAGTGGGAGGCGGCCAGCCCCAGCATTTT.

The chain carries TRBV6-6 and TRBJ1-6, with a tentative D call TRBD1 (6 bases). The germline V gene encodes CDR1 MNHNY and CDR2 SVGAGI (reference sequence). V lost 8 bases and J lost 9, with 23 bases in between. CDR3 length equals 16 residues. DNA for the CDR3: TGTGCCAGCTCACAGCGGGGGGGGGCGCCGGGTTCACCCCTCCACTTT. Translating it yields CASSQRGGAPGSPLHF.

This chain joins TRBV25-1 and TRBJ2-3, with 11 bases identical to TRBD1. Germline V gene data show CDR1 as MGHDK and CDR2 as SYGVNS. The CDR3 consists of 17 residues. The V and J ends lost 6 bases and 4 bases, in that order; junction bases with no gene match: 12. Here the CDR3 DNA reads TGTGCCAGCAGGAGTCATCCGGGACAGGGGGTTGCAGATACGCAGTATTTT. Translated, it gives CASRSHPGQGVADTQYF.

V is TRBV11-1 and J is TRBJ1-2; 8 bases fit TRBD1. The V and J ends lost 5 bases and 4 bases, in that order; junction bases with no gene match: 3. CDR1 SGHAT and CDR2 FQDESV come from the germline V gene (reference sequence). This CDR3 spans 13 amino acids. CDR3 loop: CASSLGQGYGYTF. As DNA, the CDR3 is TGTGCCAGCAGCCTCGGACAGGGCTATGGCTACACCTTC.

The chain carries TRBV5-6 and TRBJ1-1, with 8 positions matching TRBD1. The CDR3 spans 15 residues. Germline-derived CDR1 and CDR2 are SGHDT and YYEEEE. V was clipped by 3 bases and J by 4 bases; unmatched bases: 8. CDR3 in DNA: TGTGCCAGCAGCTGGGGGGGTACAGGGGGCACTGAAGCTTTCTTT. Encoded protein: CASSWGGTGGTEAFF.

This clone was seen just once. The chain carries TRBV5-1 and TRBJ2-3, with 9 bases that match TRBD2. The CDR3 loop spans 18 amino acids. Germline trimming cut 1 base from V and 1 base from J; bases unmatched to any gene: 10. Germline V lookup: CDR1 SGHRS, CDR2 YFSETQ. CDR3 residues: CASSLWGGGAGGTDTQYF. Here the CDR3 DNA reads TGCGCCAGCAGCTTGTGGGGCGGGGGGGCCGGGGGCACAGATACGCAGTATTTT.